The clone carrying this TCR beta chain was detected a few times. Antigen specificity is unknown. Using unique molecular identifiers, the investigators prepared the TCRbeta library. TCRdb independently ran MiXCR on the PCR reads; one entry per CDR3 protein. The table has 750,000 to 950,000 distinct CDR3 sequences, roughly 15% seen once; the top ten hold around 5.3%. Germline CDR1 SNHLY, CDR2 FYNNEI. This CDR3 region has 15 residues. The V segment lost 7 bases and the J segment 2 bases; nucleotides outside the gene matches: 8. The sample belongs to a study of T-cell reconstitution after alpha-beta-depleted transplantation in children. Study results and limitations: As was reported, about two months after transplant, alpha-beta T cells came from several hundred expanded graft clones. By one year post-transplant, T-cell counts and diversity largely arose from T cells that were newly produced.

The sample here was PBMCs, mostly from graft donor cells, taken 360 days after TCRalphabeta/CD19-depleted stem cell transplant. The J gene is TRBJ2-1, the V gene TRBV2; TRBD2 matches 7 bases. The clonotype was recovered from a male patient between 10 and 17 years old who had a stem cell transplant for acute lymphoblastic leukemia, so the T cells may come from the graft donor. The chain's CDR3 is CASKTPLAAYNEQFF. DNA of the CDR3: TGTGCCAGCAAAACCCCTCTAGCGGCCTACAATGAGCAGTTCTTC.